Reported below is one TCR beta chain. As yet, its antigen is unknown. The CDR3 runs 14 residues. The ends lost 5 bases at V and 4 bases at J; junction bases unmatched: 7. Germline V CDR1 and CDR2: SNHLY, FYNNEI. This entry is derived from a study of cytomegalovirus exposure and HLA in healthy donors. PCR amplification relied on 60 Vbeta primers (plus 13 Jbeta primers). In the source study's methods: The authors later counted about 80 million unique TCR beta chains, around 9.9 million of them shared. The method was immunoSEQ multiplex PCR; TCRdb's version includes in-frame clones alone and lacks a portion of them. Clone size and the V and J calls come from that table; the DNA yielded D and trimming. Of 150,000 to 180,000 clones in the sample, 82% were seen once. Findings of the study overall: In a later analysis, V- and J-gene trimming of beta chains associated with a DCLRE1C missense variant, replicated independently.

The sequenced sample was PBMCs. The source is a woman aged 50 to 65 in good health and CMV-seropositive. J is TRBJ2-7 and V is TRBV2; 8 bases fit TRBD1. The CDR3 here is CASSPQGAGYEQYF. The DNA for the CDR3 is TGTGCCAGCAGTCCCCAGGGGGCGGGATACGAGCAGTACTTC. The full variable domain, rest sourced from reference TRBV2 and TRBJ2-7, is EPEVTQTPSHQVTQMGQEVILRCVPISNHLYFYWYRQILGQKVEFLVSFYNNEISEKSEIFDDQFSVERPDGSNFTLKIRSTKLEDSAMYFCASSPQGAGYEQYFGPGTRLTVT.